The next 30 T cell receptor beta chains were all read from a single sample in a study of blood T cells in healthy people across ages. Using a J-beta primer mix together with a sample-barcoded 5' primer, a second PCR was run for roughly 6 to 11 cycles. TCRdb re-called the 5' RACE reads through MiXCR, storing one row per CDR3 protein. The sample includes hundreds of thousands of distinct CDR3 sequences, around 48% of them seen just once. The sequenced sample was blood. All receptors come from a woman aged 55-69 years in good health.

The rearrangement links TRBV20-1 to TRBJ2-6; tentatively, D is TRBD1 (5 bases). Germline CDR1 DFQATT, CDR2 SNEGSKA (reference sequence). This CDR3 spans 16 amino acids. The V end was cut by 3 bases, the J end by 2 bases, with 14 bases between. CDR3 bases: TGCAGTGCTAGTGGGGCGCAGGGCACTGGGGCCAACGTCCTGACTTTC. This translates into CSASGAQGTGANVLTF.

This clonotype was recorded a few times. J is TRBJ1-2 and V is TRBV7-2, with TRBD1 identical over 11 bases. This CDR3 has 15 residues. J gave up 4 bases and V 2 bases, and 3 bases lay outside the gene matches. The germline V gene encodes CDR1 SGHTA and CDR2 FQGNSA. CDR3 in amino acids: CASSLRTGGTYGYTF. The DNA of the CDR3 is TGTGCCAGCAGCTTAAGGACAGGGGGCACCTATGGCTACACCTTC.

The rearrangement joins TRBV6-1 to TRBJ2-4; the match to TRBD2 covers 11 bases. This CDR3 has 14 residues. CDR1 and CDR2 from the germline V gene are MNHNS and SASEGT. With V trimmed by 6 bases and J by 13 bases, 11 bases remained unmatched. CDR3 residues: CASRSLAGAPEQYF. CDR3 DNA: TGTGCCAGCAGGTCACTAGCGGGGGCTCCAGAGCAGTACTTC.

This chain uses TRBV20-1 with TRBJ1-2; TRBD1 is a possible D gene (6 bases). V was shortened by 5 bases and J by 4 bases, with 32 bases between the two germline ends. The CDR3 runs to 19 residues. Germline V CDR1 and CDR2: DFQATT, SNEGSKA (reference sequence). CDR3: CSAPTIRQDYGVRSYGYTF. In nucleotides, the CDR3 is TGCAGTGCTCCAACGATTCGACAGGACTATGGGGTCCGCAGCTATGGCTACACCTTC.

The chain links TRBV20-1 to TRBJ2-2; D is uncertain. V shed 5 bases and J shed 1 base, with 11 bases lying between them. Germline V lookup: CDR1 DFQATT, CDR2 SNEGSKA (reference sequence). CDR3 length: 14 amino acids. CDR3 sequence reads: CSAPQRRNTGELFF. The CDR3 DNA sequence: TGCAGTGCTCCTCAAAGACGGAACACCGGGGAGCTGTTTTTT.

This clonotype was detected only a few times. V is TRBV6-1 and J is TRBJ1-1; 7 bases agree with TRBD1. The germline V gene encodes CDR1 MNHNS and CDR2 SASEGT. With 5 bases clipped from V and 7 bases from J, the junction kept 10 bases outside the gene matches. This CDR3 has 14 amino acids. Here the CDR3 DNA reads TGTGCCAGCAGTTCCGTGGACAGGCAGTATGAAGCTTTCTTT. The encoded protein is CASSSVDRQYEAFF.

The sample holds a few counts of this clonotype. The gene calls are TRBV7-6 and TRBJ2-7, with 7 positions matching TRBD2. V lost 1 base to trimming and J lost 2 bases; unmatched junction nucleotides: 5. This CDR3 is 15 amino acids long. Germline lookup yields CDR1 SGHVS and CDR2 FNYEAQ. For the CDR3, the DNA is TGTGCCAGCAGCTTAGGAGGCGGGAGACCCTACGAGCAGTACTTC. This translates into CASSLGGGRPYEQYF.

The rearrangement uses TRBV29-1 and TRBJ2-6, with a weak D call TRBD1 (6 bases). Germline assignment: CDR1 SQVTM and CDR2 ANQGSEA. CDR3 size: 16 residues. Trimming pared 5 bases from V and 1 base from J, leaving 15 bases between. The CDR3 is CSVFGDTPSGANVLTF. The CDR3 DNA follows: TGCAGCGTTTTCGGGGACACTCCATCTGGGGCCAACGTCCTGACTTTC.

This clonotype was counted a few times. CDR3 bases: TGTGCCATCAGCCCTACAGGGGCCGAGCAGTTCTTC. The encoded protein is CAISPTGAEQFF. The V gene is TRBV10-3, the J gene TRBJ2-1, with TRBD1 matching over 7 bases. The V and J ends lost 6 bases and 10 bases, in that order; junction bases with no gene match: 6. From germline, CDR1 is ENHRY and CDR2 SYGVKD. The CDR3 contains 12 residues.

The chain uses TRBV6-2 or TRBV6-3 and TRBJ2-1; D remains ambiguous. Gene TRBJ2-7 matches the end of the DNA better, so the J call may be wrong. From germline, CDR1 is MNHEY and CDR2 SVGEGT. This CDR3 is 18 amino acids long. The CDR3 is CASSYSAQTSWSYNEQYF. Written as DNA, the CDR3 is TGTGCCAGCAGTTACTCCGCTCAGACTTCATGGTCCTACAATGAGCAGTACTTC.

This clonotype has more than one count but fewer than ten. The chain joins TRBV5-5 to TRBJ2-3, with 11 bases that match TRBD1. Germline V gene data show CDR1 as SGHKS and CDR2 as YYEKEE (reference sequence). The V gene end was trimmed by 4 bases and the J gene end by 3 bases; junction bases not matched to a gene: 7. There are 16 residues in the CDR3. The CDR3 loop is CASSRGTGGFTDTQYF. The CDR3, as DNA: TGTGCCAGCAGCCGCGGGACAGGGGGATTTACAGATACGCAGTATTTT.

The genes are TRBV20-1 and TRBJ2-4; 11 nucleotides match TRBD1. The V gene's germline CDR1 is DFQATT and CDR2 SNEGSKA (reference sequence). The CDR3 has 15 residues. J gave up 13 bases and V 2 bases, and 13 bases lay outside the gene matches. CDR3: CSARYPGQGVHEQYF. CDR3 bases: TGCAGTGCTAGATATCCGGGACAGGGGGTCCATGAGCAGTACTTC.

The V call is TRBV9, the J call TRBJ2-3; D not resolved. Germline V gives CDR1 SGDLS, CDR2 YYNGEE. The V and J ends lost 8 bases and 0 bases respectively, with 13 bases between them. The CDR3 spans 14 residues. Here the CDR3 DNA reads TGTGCCAGTGCCCTCAGCGAGAGCACAGATACGCAGTATTTT. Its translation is CASALSESTDTQYF.

The CDR3 here is CASSNAGTLVHEQYF. The CDR3 DNA follows: TGTGCCAGCAGCAATGCCGGGACTCTGGTTCACGAGCAGTACTTC. The chain carries TRBV7-9 and TRBJ2-7; D perhaps matches TRBD2 (6 bases). This CDR3 region has 15 residues. V was cut by 5 bases and J by 5 bases, with 19 bases left in between. Germline V CDR1 and CDR2: SEHNR, FQNEAQ (reference sequence).

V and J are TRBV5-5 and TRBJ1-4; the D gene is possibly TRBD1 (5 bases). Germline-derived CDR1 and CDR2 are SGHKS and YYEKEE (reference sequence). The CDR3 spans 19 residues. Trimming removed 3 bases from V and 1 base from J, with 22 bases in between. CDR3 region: CASSSRGTQGYGTNEKLFF. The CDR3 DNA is TGTGCCAGCAGCTCAAGAGGGACTCAGGGATACGGAACTAATGAAAAACTGTTTTTT.

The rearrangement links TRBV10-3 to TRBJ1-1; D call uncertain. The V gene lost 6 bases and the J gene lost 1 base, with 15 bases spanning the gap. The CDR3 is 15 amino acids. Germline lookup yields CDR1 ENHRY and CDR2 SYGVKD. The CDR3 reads CAISGVGSTNTEAFF. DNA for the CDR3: TGTGCCATCAGCGGAGTTGGATCGACGAACACTGAAGCTTTCTTT.

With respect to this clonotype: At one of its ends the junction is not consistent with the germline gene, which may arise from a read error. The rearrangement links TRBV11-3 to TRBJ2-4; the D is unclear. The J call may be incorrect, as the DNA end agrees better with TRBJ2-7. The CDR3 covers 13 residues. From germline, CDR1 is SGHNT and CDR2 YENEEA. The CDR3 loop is CAGSFGATYEQYF. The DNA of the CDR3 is TGTGCCGGCAGCTTTGGCGCAACCTACGAGCAGTACTTC.

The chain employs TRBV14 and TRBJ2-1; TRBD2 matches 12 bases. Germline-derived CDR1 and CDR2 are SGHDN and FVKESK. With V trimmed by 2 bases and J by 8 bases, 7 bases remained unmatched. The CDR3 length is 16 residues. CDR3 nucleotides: TGTGCCAGCAGCCAACTTGGACTAGCGGGAAGCTATGAGCAGTTCTTC. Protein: CASSQLGLAGSYEQFF. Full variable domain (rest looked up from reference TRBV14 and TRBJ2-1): EAGVTQFPSHSVIEKGQTVTLRCDPISGHDNLYWYRRVMGKEIKFLLHFVKESKQDESGMPNNRFLAERTGGTYSTLKVQPAELEDSGVYFCASSQLGLAGSYEQFFGPGTRLTVL.

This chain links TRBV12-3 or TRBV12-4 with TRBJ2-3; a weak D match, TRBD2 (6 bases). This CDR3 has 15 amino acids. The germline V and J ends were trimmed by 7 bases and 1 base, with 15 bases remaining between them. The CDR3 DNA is TGTGCCAGCACCCCCAGGATAGCGGGCACAGATACGCAGTATTTT. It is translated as CASTPRIAGTDTQYF.

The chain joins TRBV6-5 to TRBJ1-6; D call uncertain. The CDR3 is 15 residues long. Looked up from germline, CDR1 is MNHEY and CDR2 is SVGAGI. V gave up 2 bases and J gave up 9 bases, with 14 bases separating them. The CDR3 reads CASSYSRLYGSPLHF. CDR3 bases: TGTGCCAGCAGTTACAGCAGGCTTTACGGTTCACCCCTCCACTTT.

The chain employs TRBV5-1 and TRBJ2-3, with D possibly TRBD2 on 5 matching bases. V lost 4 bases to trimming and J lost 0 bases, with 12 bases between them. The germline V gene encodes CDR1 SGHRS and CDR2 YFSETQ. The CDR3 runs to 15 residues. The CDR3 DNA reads TGCGCCAGCAGCCCCAGACCGGGGAGCACAGATACGCAGTATTTT. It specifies CASSPRPGSTDTQYF.

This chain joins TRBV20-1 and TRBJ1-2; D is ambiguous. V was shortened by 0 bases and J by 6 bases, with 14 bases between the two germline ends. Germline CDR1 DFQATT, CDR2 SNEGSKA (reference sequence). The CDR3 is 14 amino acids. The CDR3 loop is CSAREQPAAHGYTF. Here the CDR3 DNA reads TGCAGTGCTAGAGAACAGCCTGCTGCCCATGGCTACACCTTC.

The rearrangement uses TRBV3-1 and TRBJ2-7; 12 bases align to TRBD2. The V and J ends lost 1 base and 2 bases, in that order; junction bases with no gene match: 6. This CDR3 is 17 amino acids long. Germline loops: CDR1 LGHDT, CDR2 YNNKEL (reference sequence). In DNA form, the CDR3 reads TGTGCCAGCAGCCAAGGGGGACTAGCGGGTTCGACCTACGAGCAGTACTTC. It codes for CASSQGGLAGSTYEQYF.

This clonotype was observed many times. Here the CDR3 reads CASSQERAGEKLFF. CDR3 nucleotides: TGTGCCAGCAGCCAAGAAAGGGCGGGGGAAAAACTGTTTTTT. V usage is TRBV4-2 and J usage is TRBJ1-4; D not resolved. This CDR3 is built from 14 residues. V was clipped by 0 bases and J by 8 bases, with 10 bases between them. Looked up from germline, CDR1 is LGHNA and CDR2 is YNFKEQ.

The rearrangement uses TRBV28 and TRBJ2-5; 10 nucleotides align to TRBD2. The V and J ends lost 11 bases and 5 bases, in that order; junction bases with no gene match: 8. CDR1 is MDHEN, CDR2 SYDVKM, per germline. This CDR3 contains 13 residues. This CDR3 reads CAGVTSGMETQYF. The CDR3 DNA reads TGTGCCGGGGTAACTAGCGGGATGGAGACCCAGTACTTC.

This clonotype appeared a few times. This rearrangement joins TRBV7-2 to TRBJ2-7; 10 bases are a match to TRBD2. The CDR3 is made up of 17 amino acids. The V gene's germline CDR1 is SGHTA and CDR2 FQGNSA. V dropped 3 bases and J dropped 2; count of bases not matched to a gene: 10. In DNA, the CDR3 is TGTGCCAGCAGCTTTAGACCACAGCGGGAGGGCACCTACGAGCAGTACTTC. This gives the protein CASSFRPQREGTYEQYF.

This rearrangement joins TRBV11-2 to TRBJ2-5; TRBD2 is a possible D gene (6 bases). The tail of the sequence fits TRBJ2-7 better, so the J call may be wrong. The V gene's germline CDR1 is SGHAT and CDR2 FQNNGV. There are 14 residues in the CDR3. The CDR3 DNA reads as TGTGCCAGCGACTATTTTGGCGGGATGTACGAGCAGTACTTC. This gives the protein CASDYFGGMYEQYF.

The CDR3 protein is CASSQDGQGGSYEQYF. The DNA for the CDR3 is TGTGCCAGCAGCCAAGACGGGCAAGGGGGATCCTACGAGCAGTACTTC. The chain is built from TRBV3-1 and TRBJ2-7; tentatively, D is TRBD1 (6 bases). Germline CDR1 is LGHDT and CDR2 is YNNKEL (reference sequence). V was trimmed by 0 bases and J by 1 base, leaving 13 bases between them. The CDR3 is made up of 16 amino acids.

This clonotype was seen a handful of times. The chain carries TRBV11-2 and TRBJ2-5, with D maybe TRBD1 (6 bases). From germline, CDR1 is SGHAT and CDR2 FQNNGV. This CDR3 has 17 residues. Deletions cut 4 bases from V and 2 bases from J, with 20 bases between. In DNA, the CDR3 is TGTGCCAGCAGCTCAATACTGGCCCGGACAGTACAAGAGACCCAGTACTTC. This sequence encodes CASSSILARTVQETQYF.

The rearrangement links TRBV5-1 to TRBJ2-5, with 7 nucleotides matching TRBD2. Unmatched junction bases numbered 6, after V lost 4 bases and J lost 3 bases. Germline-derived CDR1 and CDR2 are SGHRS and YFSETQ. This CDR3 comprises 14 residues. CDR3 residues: CASSDTSVEETQYF. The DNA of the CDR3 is TGCGCCAGCAGCGATACTAGCGTAGAAGAGACCCAGTACTTC.